Listed here are 22 T cell receptor beta chains from one sample, sequenced in a study. In TCRdb, the 5' RACE reads were re-called with MiXCR into one record per CDR3 protein. The sample lists just over 60,000 distinct CDR3 sequences, 25% to 35% seen once, with roughly 2.5% in the top ten. The sequencing input was tumor-infiltrating naive CD4+ T cells sorted from the breast tumor. Described subset: naive CD4+ T cells, CD4+CD45RA+CD25-. All receptors come from a female donor with breast cancer.

This clonotype was recorded a few times. The chain employs TRBV4-3 and TRBJ2-1; possibly TRBD1 or TRBD2 for D (5 bases each). This CDR3 comprises 14 residues. Trimming took 0 bases from V and 5 from J, leaving 8 bases between them. The germline V gene encodes CDR1 LGHNA and CDR2 YSLEER. Written as DNA, the CDR3 is TGCGCCAGCAGCCAAGAAGGGACCAACAATGAGCAGTTCTTC. Translation: CASSQEGTNNEQFF.

This clonotype was seen only a few times. This chain uses TRBV20-1 with TRBJ2-1; D call uncertain. V lost 2 bases to trimming and J lost 11 bases, with 19 bases between them. CDR3 size: 14 residues. Looked up from germline, CDR1 is DFQATT and CDR2 is SNEGSKA (reference sequence). CDR3 sequence: CSARSMVAADQQFF. DNA for the CDR3: TGCAGTGCTAGATCCATGGTGGCGGCGGACCAGCAGTTCTTC.

The chain joins TRBV30 to TRBJ2-5; perhaps TRBD2 as D (6 bases). The CDR3 contains 13 residues. Germline CDR1 GTSNPN, CDR2 SVGIG (reference sequence). Trimming pared 0 bases from V and 7 bases from J, leaving 12 bases between. Here the CDR3 reads CAWSVAGLGTQYF. Written as DNA, the CDR3 is TGTGCCTGGAGTGTAGCGGGTTTGGGGACCCAGTACTTC.

The chain links TRBV4-1 to TRBJ2-5; TRBD2 matches at 10 bases. This CDR3 has 13 residues. The J segment lost 4 bases and the V segment lost 4 bases, leaving 0 bases of the junction unmatched. Germline values: CDR1 MGHRA, CDR2 YSYEKL. The CDR3 DNA sequence: TGCGCCAGCAGCCGACTAGCGGGAGAGACCCAGTACTTC. This sequence encodes CASSRLAGETQYF.

J is TRBJ1-6 and V is TRBV7-2; D is unresolved. V lost 1 base to trimming and J lost 7 bases, with 14 bases between them. The germline V gene has CDR1 SGHTA and CDR2 FQGNSA. The CDR3 runs to 16 residues. CDR3 coding DNA: TGTGCCAGCAGCTTAGAGAGCAGTCGCTTAAATTCACCCCTCCACTTT. Its protein is CASSLESSRLNSPLHF. The whole variable domain, remainder taken from reference TRBV7-2 and TRBJ1-6, is GAGVSQSPSNKVTEKGKDVELRCDPISGHTALYWYRQSLGQGLEFLIYFQGNSAPDKSGLPSDRFSAERTGGSVSTLTIQRTQQEDSAVYLCASSLESSRLNSPLHFGNGTRLTVT.

The chain employs TRBV18 and TRBJ2-3; 10 positions match TRBD2. There are 16 residues in the CDR3. Looked up from germline, CDR1 is KGHSH and CDR2 is LQKENI. Unmatched junction bases numbered 4, after V lost 3 bases and J lost 1 base. The CDR3 bases are TGTGCCAGCTCACCGACTAGCGGGCGAGGCACAGATACGCAGTATTTT. It encodes CASSPTSGRGTDTQYF.

This clonotype was recorded a few times. The rearrangement joins TRBV7-2 to TRBJ2-3; D call uncertain. The V end was cut by 0 bases, the J end by 2 bases, with 9 bases between. CDR3 length: 15 residues. Per germline, CDR1 SGHTA and CDR2 FQGNSA. This CDR3 is CASSLAGRSTDTQYF. CDR3 bases: TGTGCCAGCAGCTTAGCTGGTAGATCCACAGATACGCAGTATTTT.

The gene calls are TRBV9 and TRBJ2-3; 9 nucleotides align to TRBD2. V gave up 0 bases and J gave up 0 bases; unmatched junction bases: 2. The CDR3 is 16 amino acids. Germline V gene data show CDR1 as SGDLS and CDR2 as YYNGEE. The CDR3 nucleotides read TGTGCCAGCAGCGTAGGCAGCGGGGGGAGCACAGATACGCAGTATTTT. Protein product: CASSVGSGGSTDTQYF.

The CDR3, as DNA: TGCAGCTCGCTACAGACCCCCAACACTGAAGCTTTCTTT. It encodes CSSLQTPNTEAFF. V gene TRBV29-1 combines with J gene TRBJ1-1; D is undetermined. The CDR3 runs to 13 residues. CDR1 and CDR2 (germline): SQVTM, ANQGSEA. V was pared by 8 bases and J by 2 bases, with 15 bases between.

The chain couples TRBV5-1 to TRBJ1-1, with D unresolved. The CDR3 runs to 13 residues. Germline CDR1 SGHRS, CDR2 YFSETQ. Trimming left V 6 bases short and J 4 bases short, with 13 bases between. The CDR3 reads CASTSGRPTEAFF. The CDR3 DNA reads TGCGCCAGCACCAGTGGCAGACCCACTGAAGCTTTCTTT.

This clonotype has just a few counts. The V and J genes are TRBV3-1 and TRBJ1-1; D possibly corresponds to TRBD1 (5 bases). CDR1 is LGHDT, CDR2 YNNKEL, per germline (reference sequence). This CDR3 has 18 amino acids. V was pared by 4 bases and J by 0 bases, with 21 bases between. Here the CDR3 reads CASSPAPQLGRLNTEAFF. CDR3 coding DNA: TGTGCCAGCAGCCCGGCACCCCAATTGGGACGGTTGAACACTGAAGCTTTCTTT.

This clonotype was counted only a few times. The CDR3 region is CASSTRTARNEQFF. CDR3 nucleotides: TGTGCCAGTAGTACTCGGACAGCACGCAATGAGCAGTTCTTC. This chain uses TRBV19 with TRBJ2-1; perhaps TRBD1 as D (6 bases). V was cut by 4 bases and J by 6 bases, with 13 bases left in between. Germline-derived CDR1 and CDR2 are LNHDA and SQIVND (reference sequence). This CDR3 spans 14 amino acids.

The chain links TRBV2 to TRBJ1-1; the D gene is possibly TRBD1 (6 bases). CDR3 length equals 16 residues. The germline gives CDR1 SNHLY, CDR2 FYNNEI. Trimming cost V 6 bases and J 5 bases, with 22 bases left between them. This CDR3 is CASRFGNMDQGTEAFF. In DNA, the CDR3 is TGTGCCAGCAGATTTGGTAACATGGACCAGGGGACTGAAGCTTTCTTT.

This clonotype was counted at least ten times. This chain links TRBV12-3 or TRBV12-4 with TRBJ1-1; 7 bases are a match to TRBD1. The CDR3 has 15 residues. The V segment lost 5 bases and the J segment 0 bases; nucleotides outside the gene matches: 6. CDR3 residues: CASSPWDSMNTEAFF. Written as DNA, the CDR3 is TGTGCCAGCAGTCCATGGGACAGCATGAACACTGAAGCTTTCTTT.

This clonotype was observed at least ten times. V is TRBV4-3 and J is TRBJ1-2; D remains ambiguous. V was shortened by 0 bases and J by 5 bases, with 13 bases between the two germline ends. The CDR3 totals 15 residues. Germline CDR1 is LGHNA and CDR2 is YSLEER. The CDR3 loop is CASSQDFGREYGYTF. The CDR3 region has the DNA TGCGCCAGCAGCCAAGACTTTGGGAGAGAATATGGCTACACCTTC.

V and J are TRBV7-3 and TRBJ1-2, with D perhaps TRBD1 (6 bases). This CDR3 comprises 15 residues. Germline CDR1 is SGHTA and CDR2 is FQGTGA. The germline V and J ends were trimmed by 3 bases and 6 bases, with 17 bases remaining between them. The CDR3: CASSLGGGNSDGYTF. The CDR3 DNA reads as TGTGCCAGCAGCTTGGGGGGCGGAAATTCGGATGGCTACACCTTC.

The table lists this clonotype with a few counts. The genes are TRBV7-9 and TRBJ2-1, with D perhaps TRBD2 (6 bases). CDR1 is SEHNR and CDR2 is FQNEAQ in the germline V gene (reference sequence). The germline V and J ends were trimmed by 5 bases and 10 bases, with 15 bases remaining between them. The CDR3 is 13 residues long. CDR3 in amino acids: CASSGRLKGEQFF. For the CDR3, the DNA is TGTGCCAGCAGCGGGAGGCTTAAGGGCGAGCAGTTCTTC.

The V gene is TRBV6-5, the J gene TRBJ2-2, with 8 bases identical to TRBD1. Germline V CDR1 and CDR2: MNHEY, SVGAGI. V was pared by 8 bases and J by 1 base, with 3 bases of the junction left unmatched. The CDR3 consists of 14 residues. The CDR3 protein is CASRDRGNTGELFF. In DNA, the CDR3 is TGTGCCAGCCGCGACAGGGGGAACACCGGGGAGCTGTTTTTT.

This sequence joins TRBV20-1 and TRBJ2-1, with 10 bases that match TRBD2. CDR1 and CDR2 from the germline V gene are DFQATT and SNEGSKA (reference sequence). The CDR3 covers 15 residues. The J segment lost 4 bases and the V segment lost 6 bases, leaving 9 bases of the junction unmatched. The CDR3 nucleotides are TGCAGTGCCAGTTCCCTAGCGGGAGCATACAATGAGCAGTTCTTC. Translating gives CSASSLAGAYNEQFF.

This clonotype was counted between two and nine times. CDR3 nucleotide sequence: TGCGCCAGCAAGGGGGGGACAACATACAATGAGCAGTTCTTC. The encoded protein is CASKGGTTYNEQFF. The genes are TRBV10-2 and TRBJ2-1; possibly TRBD2 for D (7 bases). Per germline, CDR1 WSHSY and CDR2 SAAADI. V was shortened by 7 bases and J by 4 bases, with 14 bases between the two germline ends. CDR3 length equals 14 residues.

V is TRBV20-1 and J is TRBJ2-6, with D possibly TRBD1 on 5 matching bases. CDR3 length: 15 amino acids. CDR1 is DFQATT, CDR2 SNEGSKA, per germline (reference sequence). V lost 2 bases to trimming and J lost 0 bases, with 8 bases between them. The CDR3 region has the DNA TGCAGTGCTAGAACAGGTGACTCTGGGGCCAACGTCCTGACTTTC. Translation gives CSARTGDSGANVLTF.

This clonotype was picked up a small number of times. The V call is TRBV18, the J call TRBJ2-7, with 9 bases matching TRBD1. The V gene's germline CDR1 is KGHSH and CDR2 LQKENI. The CDR3 loop spans 14 amino acids. V lost 5 bases and J lost 6; bases outside the gene matches: 8. As DNA, the CDR3 is TGTGCCAGCTCAGCCGGGACAGGGATCCGCGAGCAGTACTTC. Protein: CASSAGTGIREQYF.